This T cell receptor beta chain came from a study of blood T cell repertoires in COVID-19. About the study: Both acute and convalescent COVID-19 samples were obtained from the United States, Italy and Spain. The analysed material was cDNA or gDNA that came from T cells, B-cell-depleted T cells, or PBMCs.

In the study's own analysis: Reference gene primers were amplified, and this amplification served to estimate nucleated cell counts. Clones were read by immunoSEQ multiplex PCR, and TCRdb kept only the in-frame ones, dropping some. The V and J calls and the clone size are those of that table, but D and trimming were determined from the DNA. Of around 97,000 clones listed, approximately 82% were seen once; the top ten hold more than 9%. Germline values: CDR1 SGHRS, CDR2 YFSETQ. Deletions cut 0 bases from V and 0 bases from J, with 7 bases between. The CDR3 runs 15 residues. The sequence was obtained from a man in his 70s with acute or convalescent COVID-19. The sequenced sample was peripheral blood. This chain uses TRBV5-1 with TRBJ2-1; D is undetermined. CDR3: CASSLGMSSYNEQFF. CDR3 nucleotides: TGCGCCAGCAGCTTGGGAATGAGCTCCTACAATGAGCAGTTCTTC.